The clone carrying this T cell receptor beta chain was counted a few times. The antigen is not known. In making TCR cDNA, 5'RACE template switching added a universal primer site and UMIs to it. TCRdb passed the 5' RACE reads through MiXCR, listing each CDR3 protein once. The table shows approximately 550,000 distinct CDR3 sequences, with 13% occurring only once. Germline values: CDR1 SGHTA, CDR2 FQGNSA. The CDR3 has 14 residues. V lost 8 bases and J 7 bases, leaving 21 bases between the germline ends. This entry is derived from a study of T cells after yellow fever vaccination. As for the study in general: Researchers used SMART-Seq v4 Ultra Low Input to prepare fractions that had low cell numbers. Study-level results: High-abundance clonotypes from the bulk population could contaminate FACS-sorted repertoires. Clonotypes found in both CD4 and CD8 compartments made up a small share.

The input for sequencing was PBMCs, taken on the day of the yellow fever booster vaccination. This chain connects TRBV7-2 to TRBJ2-7, with D maybe TRBD2 (6 bases). The TCR was taken from a man aged 25-45 years who received the YFV17D yellow fever vaccine. The CDR3 coding sequence is TGTGCCAGCGGGTCGCGGGGTCGCAGTGGGGAGCAGTACTTC. Translated: CASGSRGRSGEQYF.